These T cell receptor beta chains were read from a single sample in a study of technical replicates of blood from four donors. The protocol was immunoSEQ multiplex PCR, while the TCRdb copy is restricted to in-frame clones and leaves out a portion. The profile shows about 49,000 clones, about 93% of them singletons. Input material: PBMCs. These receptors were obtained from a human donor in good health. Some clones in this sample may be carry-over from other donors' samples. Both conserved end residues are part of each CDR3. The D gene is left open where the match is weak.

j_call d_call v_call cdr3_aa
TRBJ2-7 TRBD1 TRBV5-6 CASSHQGAEEQYF
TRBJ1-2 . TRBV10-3 CASTPGSNYGYTF
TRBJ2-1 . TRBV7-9 CASSLGTGNEQFF
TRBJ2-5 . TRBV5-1 CASPLETQYF
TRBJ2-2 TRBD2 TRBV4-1 CASSPGLAYTGELFF
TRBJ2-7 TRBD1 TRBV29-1 CSVARTGTHEQYF
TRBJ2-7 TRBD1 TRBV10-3 CAISESGWGTGGEQYF
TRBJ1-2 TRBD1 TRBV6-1 CASSDTYPGQGSLNYGYTF
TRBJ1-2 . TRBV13 CASSLTGVIYGYTF
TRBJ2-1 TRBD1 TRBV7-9 CASSPTPGTGPYNEQFF
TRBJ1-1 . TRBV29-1 CSVEVDRNTEAFF
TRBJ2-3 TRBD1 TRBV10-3 CAITRDRGLYTQYF
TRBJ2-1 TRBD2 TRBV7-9 CASTLGAGGYNEQFF
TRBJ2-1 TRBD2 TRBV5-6 CASSLAGAVYNEQFF
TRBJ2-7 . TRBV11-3 CASSSPREDEQYF
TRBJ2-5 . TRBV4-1 CASSQGWARGETQYF
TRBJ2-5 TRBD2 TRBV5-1 CASSQYGGGETQYF
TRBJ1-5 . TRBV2 CASSEREGGQPQHF
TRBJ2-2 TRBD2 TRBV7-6 CASSLGPAGGSTGELFF
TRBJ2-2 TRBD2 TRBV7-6 CASSFIAGTGELFF
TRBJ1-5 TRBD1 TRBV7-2 CASSFQGAGNQPQHF
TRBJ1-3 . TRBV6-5 CASSYSRATAGNTIYF
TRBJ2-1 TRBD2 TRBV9 CASSGGLAHEQFF
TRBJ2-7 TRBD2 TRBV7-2 CASSSLAGGPLYEQYF
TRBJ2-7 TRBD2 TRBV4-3 CASSPRTSGAYEQYF
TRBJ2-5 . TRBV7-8 CASSLDEGRETQYF
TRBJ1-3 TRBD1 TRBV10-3 CAISRDSSGNTIYF
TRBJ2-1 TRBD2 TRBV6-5 CASSRGTSVYNEQFF
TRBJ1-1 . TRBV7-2 CASSSSLNTEAFF
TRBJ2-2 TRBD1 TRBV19 CASGKDRGGYRGTGELFF
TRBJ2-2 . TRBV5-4 CASSLAVATENTGELFF
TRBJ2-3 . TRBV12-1 CASSFVSGGPADTQYF
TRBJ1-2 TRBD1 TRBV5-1 CASSLGDRDYGYTF
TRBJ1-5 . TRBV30 CAWSGDSNQPQHF
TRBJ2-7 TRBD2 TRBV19 CASSPQGTSGRAYEQYF
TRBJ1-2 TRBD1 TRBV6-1 CASRLTGGDYGYTF
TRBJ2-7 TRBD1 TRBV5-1 CASSLWTGSYEQYF
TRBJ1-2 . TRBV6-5 CASSYTVSYGYTF
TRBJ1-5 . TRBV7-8 CASSLESRLMDQPQHF
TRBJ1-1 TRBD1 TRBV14 CASSPPGGWTAFF
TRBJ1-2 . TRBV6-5 CASSLRRANYGYTF
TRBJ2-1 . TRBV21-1 CASSKAKAGVSNEQFF
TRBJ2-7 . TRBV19 CASSIDAEDYYEQYF
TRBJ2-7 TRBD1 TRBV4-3 CASSQHSDPGQPVEQYF
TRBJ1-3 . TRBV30 CAWILGNTIYF
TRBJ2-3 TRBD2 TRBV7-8 CASSRTSGRADTQYF
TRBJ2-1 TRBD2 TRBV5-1 CASSFSSGGAGEQFF
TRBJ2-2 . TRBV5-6 CASSFTSGELFF
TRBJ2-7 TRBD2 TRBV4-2 CASSQDVGTGGPISYEQYF
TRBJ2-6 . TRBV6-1 CASSEARNSGANVLTF